This entry is about one T cell receptor beta chain. The entry originates in a study of control samples from healthy donors and cancer patients. Method: immunoSEQ multiplex PCR; TCRdb's copy keeps in-frame clones and lacks some. The sample shows approximately 100,000 clones, roughly 89% of them seen only once. From germline, CDR1 is MDHEN and CDR2 SYDVKM. The length of the CDR3 is 15 residues. V was trimmed by 5 bases and J by 6 bases, leaving 16 bases between them. This clonotype was sampled from a man aged 25-45 years in good health. Sequenced: blood. The V call is TRBV28, the J call TRBJ2-2; D perhaps matches TRBD1 (5 bases). The CDR3 sequence: CASSHGARTPGELFF. In nucleotides, the CDR3 is TGTGCCAGCAGTCATGGGGCTCGGACCCCCGGGGAGCTGTTTTTT.